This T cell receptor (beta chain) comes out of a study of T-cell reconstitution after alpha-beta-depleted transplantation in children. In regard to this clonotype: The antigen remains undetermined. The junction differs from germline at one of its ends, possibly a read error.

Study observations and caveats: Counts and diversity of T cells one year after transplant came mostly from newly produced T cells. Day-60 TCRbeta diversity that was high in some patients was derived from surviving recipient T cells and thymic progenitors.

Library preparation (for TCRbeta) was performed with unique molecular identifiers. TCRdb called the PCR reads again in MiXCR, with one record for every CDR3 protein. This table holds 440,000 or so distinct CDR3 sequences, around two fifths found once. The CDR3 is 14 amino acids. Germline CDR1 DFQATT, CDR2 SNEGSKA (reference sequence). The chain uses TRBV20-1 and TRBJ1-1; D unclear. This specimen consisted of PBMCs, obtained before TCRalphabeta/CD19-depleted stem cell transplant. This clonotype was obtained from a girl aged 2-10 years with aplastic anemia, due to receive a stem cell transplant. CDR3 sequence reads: CSARNWGTNSEAFF. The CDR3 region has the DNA TGCAGTGCTAGAAATTGGGGAACGAACTCTGAAGCTTTCTTT.